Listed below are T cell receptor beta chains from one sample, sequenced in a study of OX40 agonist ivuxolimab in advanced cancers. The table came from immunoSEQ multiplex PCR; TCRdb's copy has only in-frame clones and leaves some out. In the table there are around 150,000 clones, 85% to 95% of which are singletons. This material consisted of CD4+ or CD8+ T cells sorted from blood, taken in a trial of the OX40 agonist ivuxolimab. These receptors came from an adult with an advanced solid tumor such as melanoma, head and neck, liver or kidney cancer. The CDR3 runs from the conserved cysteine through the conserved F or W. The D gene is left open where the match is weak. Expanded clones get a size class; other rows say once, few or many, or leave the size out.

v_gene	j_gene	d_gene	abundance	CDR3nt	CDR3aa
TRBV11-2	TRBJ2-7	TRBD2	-	TGTGCCAGCAGCTTAGGGACTAGCATCTACGAGCAGTACTTC	CASSLGTSIYEQYF
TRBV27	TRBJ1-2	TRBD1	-	TGTGCCAGCAGTTTAGACAGGGGTTATGGCTACACCTTC	CASSLDRGYGYTF
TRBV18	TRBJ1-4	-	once	TGTGCCAGCTCACTAAGTTCGGCAGGGCGGAATGAAAAACTGTTTTTT	CASSLSSAGRNEKLFF
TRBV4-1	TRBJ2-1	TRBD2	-	TGCGCCAGCAGCCAAACCCACCTTGGCGGGGGGGCCCAGAATGAGCAGTTCTTC	CASSQTHLGGGAQNEQFF
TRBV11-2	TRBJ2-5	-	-	TGTGCCAGCAGCCCTGACCAAGAGACCCAGTACTTC	CASSPDQETQYF
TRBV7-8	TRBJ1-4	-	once	TGTGCCAGCAGGCCGAGGGGGGCGACTAATGAAAAACTGTTTTTT	CASRPRGATNEKLFF
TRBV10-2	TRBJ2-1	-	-	TGCGCCAGCAGTGAGCCCAGCTACTCCTACAATGAGCAGTTCTTC	CASSEPSYSYNEQFF
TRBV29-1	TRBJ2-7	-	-	TGCAGCGTTGAAGGGGTCGGGATTCAAAGCTCCTATGAGCAGTACTTC	CSVEGVGIQSSYEQYF
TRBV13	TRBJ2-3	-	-	TGTGCCAGCAGCCGCAGCGGCTTCACAGATACGCAGTATTTT	CASSRSGFTDTQYF
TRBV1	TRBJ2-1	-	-	TGCACCAGCAGCCACCCCCCCGGACTAGCTCCCTACAATGAGCAGTTCTTC	CTSSHPPGLAPYNEQFF
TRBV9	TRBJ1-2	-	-	TGTGCCAGCACCCCCTCCTCCCGGGACACCTATGGCTACACCTTC	CASTPSSRDTYGYTF
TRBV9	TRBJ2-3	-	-	TGTGCCAGCAGCGTCTACGGGGGATCGGGAGATACGCAGTATTTT	CASSVYGGSGDTQYF
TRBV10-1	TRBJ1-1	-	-	TGCGCCAGCACCCCTAGCCTGAACACTGAAGCTTTCTTT	CASTPSLNTEAFF
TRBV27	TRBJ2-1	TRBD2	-	TGTGCCAGCAGTCGGACTAGCGGGTGGTACAATGAGCAGTTCTTC	CASSRTSGWYNEQFF
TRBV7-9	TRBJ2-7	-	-	TGTGCCAGCAGCGACCGGGCACTCTCCTACGAGCAGTACTTC	CASSDRALSYEQYF
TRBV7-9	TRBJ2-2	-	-	TGTGCCAGCAGCCCGCGAGCCAGCGCGAGGGAGCTGTTTTTT	CASSPRASARELFF
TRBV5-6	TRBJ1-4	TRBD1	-	TGTGCCAGCAGCTCGAGAAGGACAGGGAGAGATGAAAAACTGTTTTTT	CASSSRRTGRDEKLFF
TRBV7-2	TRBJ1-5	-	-	TGTGCCAGCAGCTCCCAGCTTCAGGTCCAGCCCCAGCATTTT	CASSSQLQVQPQHF
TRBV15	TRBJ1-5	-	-	TGTGCCACCAGCGGGGACAACCCAAAGCAGCCCCAGCATTTT	CATSGDNPKQPQHF
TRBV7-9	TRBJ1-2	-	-	TGTGCCAGCAGCTTGGATACAGAGATCTATGGCTACACCTTC	CASSLDTEIYGYTF
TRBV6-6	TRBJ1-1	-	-	TGTGCCAGCAGGGATGGGACGGCTAAGAACACTGAAGCTTTCTTT	CASRDGTAKNTEAFF
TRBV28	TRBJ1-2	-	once	TGTGCCAGCAGCAACCCAGAAGGGTACACCTTC	CASSNPEGYTF
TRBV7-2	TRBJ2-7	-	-	TGTGCCAGCAGCCGCACCGGGACTTCCTACGAGCAGTACTTC	CASSRTGTSYEQYF
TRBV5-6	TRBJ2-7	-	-	TGTGCCAGCAGCTCGCCCCCGGGACAAAGCTACGAGCAGTACTTC	CASSSPPGQSYEQYF
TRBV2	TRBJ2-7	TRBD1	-	TGTGCCAGCGTAGGACAGGCCTTGTACGAGCAGTACTTC	CASVGQALYEQYF
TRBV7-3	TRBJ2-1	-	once	TGTGCCAGCAGCTTAAGGGGGTCCGGGGGCCCCGACTACAATGAGCAGTTCTTC	CASSLRGSGGPDYNEQFF
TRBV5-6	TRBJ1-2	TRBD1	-	TGTGCCAGCAGCTTGGATATAGGGGGCGAGGATGGCTACACCTTC	CASSLDIGGEDGYTF
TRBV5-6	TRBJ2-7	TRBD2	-	TGTGCCAGCAGCTCTGCTAGCGGGAGTGGCCACGAGCAGTACTTC	CASSSASGSGHEQYF
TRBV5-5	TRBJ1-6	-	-	TGTGCCAGCAGCTTGGCCAGTAGCAGACAAAATTCACCCCTCCACTTT	CASSLASSRQNSPLHF
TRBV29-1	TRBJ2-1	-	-	TGCAGCGCCTGGCTCCCTTGGGCCAGGGGAGGGAATGAGCAGTTCTTC	CSAWLPWARGGNEQFF
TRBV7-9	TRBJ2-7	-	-	TGTGCCAGCAGCTTAGGCGTTGGGACCCCCGGAAGTTACGAGCAGTACTTC	CASSLGVGTPGSYEQYF
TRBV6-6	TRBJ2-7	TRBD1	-	TGTGCCAGCAGTCCCCGGGACAGAGCCTACGAGCAGTACTTC	CASSPRDRAYEQYF
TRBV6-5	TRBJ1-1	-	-	TGTGCCAGCGGTAGGACGGATGAAGACACTGAAGCTTTCTTT	CASGRTDEDTEAFF
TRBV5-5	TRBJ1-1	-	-	TGTGCCAGCATCAAGATAGATGAAGCTTTCTTT	CASIKIDEAFF
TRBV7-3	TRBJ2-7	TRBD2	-	TGTGCCAGCAGCCGTCTAGCGGGAACCTACGAGCAGTACTTC	CASSRLAGTYEQYF
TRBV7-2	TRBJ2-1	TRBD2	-	TGTGCCAGCGGGTTAAGCGGGAGAGGGTACGGTGAGCAGTTCTTC	CASGLSGRGYGEQFF
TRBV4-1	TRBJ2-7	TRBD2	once	TGCGCCAGCAGCCAAGAGACGAGCGGGGTGACCTACGAGCAGTACTTC	CASSQETSGVTYEQYF
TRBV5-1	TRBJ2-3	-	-	TGCGCCAGTAAACTCCAGGCGAGCACAGATACGCAGTATTTT	CASKLQASTDTQYF
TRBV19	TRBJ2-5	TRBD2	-	TGTGCCAGTAGTATACGGGGCCTAGCGGGGGCTAAAGAGACCCAGTACTTC	CASSIRGLAGAKETQYF
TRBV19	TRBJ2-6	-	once	TGTGCCAGTAGTATAGATATCTCCTCTGGGGCCAACGTCCTGACTTTC	CASSIDISSGANVLTF
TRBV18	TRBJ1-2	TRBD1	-	TGTGCCAGCTCACCATCGGACAGGGATGGCTACACCTTC	CASSPSDRDGYTF
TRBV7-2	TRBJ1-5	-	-	TGTGCCAGCAGCTTAGAGGCTCAAAATCAGCCCCAGCATTTT	CASSLEAQNQPQHF
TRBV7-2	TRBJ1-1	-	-	TGTGCCAGCAGCTTAGAATTTGGTGCCAAGAACACTGAAGCTTTCTTT	CASSLEFGAKNTEAFF
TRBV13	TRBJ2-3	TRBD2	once	TGTGCCAGCAGCTTGGTTCGGTTAGCGGGGGGCACAGATACGCAGTATTTT	CASSLVRLAGGTDTQYF
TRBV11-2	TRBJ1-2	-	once	TGTGCCAGCAGTCCCAGGGAGTCGGATGGCTACACCTTC	CASSPRESDGYTF
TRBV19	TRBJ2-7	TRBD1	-	TGTGCCAGTAGTATTGACAGGGGCGGCTACGAGCAGTACTTC	CASSIDRGGYEQYF
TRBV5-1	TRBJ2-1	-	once	TGCGCCAGCAGCATGGGACAAAACAATGAGCAGTTCTTC	CASSMGQNNEQFF
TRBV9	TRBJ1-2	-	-	TGTGCCAGCAGCGTAGAAACCCCCACAAACTATGGCTACACCTTC	CASSVETPTNYGYTF
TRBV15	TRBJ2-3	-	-	TGTGCCACCAGCACCTCACCCCGGCAGGGGCAGTATTTT	CATSTSPRQGQYF
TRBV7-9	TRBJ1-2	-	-	TGTGCCAGCAGCCCTCTTGGCCAGACCAGGGACACACCATATGGCTACACCTTC	CASSPLGQTRDTPYGYTF
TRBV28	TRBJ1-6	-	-	TGTGCCAGCGGAGCCAGTTCACCCCTCCACTTT	CASGASSPLHF
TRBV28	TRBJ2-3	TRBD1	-	TGTGCCAGCAGGGACAGGGGGGGGACAGATACGCAGTATTTT	CASRDRGGTDTQYF